The rows below give T cell receptor beta chains drawn from one sample of a study of cytomegalovirus exposure and HLA in healthy donors. Profiling relied on immunoSEQ multiplex PCR, and the TCRdb table lists in-frame clones only, not all of them. The sample shows approximately 120,000 clones, approximately 80% of them seen only once. Sequenced sample: PBMCs. The receptors derive from a man aged 50-59 years in good health and CMV-seronegative. CDR3s leave out the opening cysteine and the closing phenylalanine or tryptophan. The D gene is left open where the match is weak.

D	V	J	CDR3
TRBD2	TRBV7-8	TRBJ2-7	ASSLEVVPGGEQY
TRBD1	TRBV4-3	TRBJ2-5	ASSQGGQGGGETQY
.	TRBV6-5	TRBJ2-7	ASSSVSGGYEQY
.	TRBV6-6	TRBJ1-5	ASSFDEDQPQH
.	TRBV11-3	TRBJ2-1	ASSRGHEQF
TRBD2	TRBV7-8	TRBJ2-3	ASSPVTSADTQY
TRBD1	TRBV28	TRBJ2-2	ASSSPWTGQTGELF
.	TRBV6-1	TRBJ1-6	ASEKGVTSALH
TRBD1	TRBV5-1	TRBJ1-4	ASSFSGTGGNEKLF
.	TRBV18	TRBJ2-2	ASSPQGYGTGELF
TRBD1	TRBV11-2	TRBJ2-1	ASSLVKDRVVYNEQF
TRBD1	TRBV19	TRBJ1-2	ASSERQGNNYGYT
TRBD1	TRBV30	TRBJ2-2	AWGRQGYGELF
.	TRBV25-1	TRBJ1-4	ASSEPPRQAGSNEKLF
TRBD1	TRBV5-1	TRBJ1-1	ASSLRTGGKITEAF
.	TRBV7-9	TRBJ2-3	ASSFSRARDTQY
TRBD1	TRBV19	TRBJ2-1	ASSTWTGARGWQQF
TRBD1	TRBV19	TRBJ1-4	ASSRRRDRGNEKLF
TRBD1	TRBV10-2	TRBJ1-1	ASSAGQKNTEAF
TRBD2	TRBV2	TRBJ2-3	ASSDLGDYSSGDTQY
.	TRBV30	TRBJ2-7	AWSQDSPYEQY
.	TRBV6-1	TRBJ2-5	ASSEGAGGQETQY
.	TRBV5-4	TRBJ1-1	ASSLKGGTEAF
TRBD2	TRBV5-4	TRBJ2-7	ASSSGLAGSSYEQY
.	TRBV6-5	TRBJ2-7	ASTRSGTQSYEQY
TRBD1	TRBV5-1	TRBJ2-1	ASSLAHGTASYNEQF
TRBD2	TRBV18	TRBJ2-1	ASSLPGTSGNNEQF